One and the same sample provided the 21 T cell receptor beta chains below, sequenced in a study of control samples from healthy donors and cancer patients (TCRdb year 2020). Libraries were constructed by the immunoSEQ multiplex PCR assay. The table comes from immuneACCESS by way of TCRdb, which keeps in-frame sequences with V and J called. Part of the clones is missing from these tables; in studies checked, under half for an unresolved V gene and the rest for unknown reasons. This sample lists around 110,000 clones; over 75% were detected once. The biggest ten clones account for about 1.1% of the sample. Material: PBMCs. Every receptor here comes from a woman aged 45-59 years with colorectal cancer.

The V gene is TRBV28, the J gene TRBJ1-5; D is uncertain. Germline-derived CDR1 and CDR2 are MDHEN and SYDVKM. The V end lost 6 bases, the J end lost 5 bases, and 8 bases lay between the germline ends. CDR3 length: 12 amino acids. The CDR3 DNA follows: TGTGCCAGCAGACCGGAGTATCAGCCCCAGCATTTT. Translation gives CASRPEYQPQHF.

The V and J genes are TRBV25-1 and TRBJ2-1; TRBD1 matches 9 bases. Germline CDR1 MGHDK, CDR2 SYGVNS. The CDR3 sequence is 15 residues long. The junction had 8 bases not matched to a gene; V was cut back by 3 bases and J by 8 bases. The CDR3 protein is CASSDPRDRVDEQFF. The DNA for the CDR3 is TGTGCCAGCAGTGATCCCCGGGACAGGGTCGATGAGCAGTTCTTC.

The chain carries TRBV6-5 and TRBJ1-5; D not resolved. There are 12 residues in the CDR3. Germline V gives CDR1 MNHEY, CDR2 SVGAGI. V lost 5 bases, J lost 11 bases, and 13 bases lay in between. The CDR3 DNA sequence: TGTGCCAGCAGTCTCCGAGGCGGGGCCCAGCATTTT. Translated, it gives CASSLRGGAQHF.

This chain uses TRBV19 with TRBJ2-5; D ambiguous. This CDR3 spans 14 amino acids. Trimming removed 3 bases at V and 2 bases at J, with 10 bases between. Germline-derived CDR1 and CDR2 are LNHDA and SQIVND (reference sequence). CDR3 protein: CASSIRENQETQYF. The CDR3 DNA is TGTGCCAGTAGTATCAGAGAAAATCAAGAGACCCAGTACTTC.

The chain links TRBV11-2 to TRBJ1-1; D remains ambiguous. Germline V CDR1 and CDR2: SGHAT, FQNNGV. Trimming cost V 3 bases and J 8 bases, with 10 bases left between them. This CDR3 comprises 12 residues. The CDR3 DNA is TGTGCCAGCAGCTTGAGGGCGGCGGAAGCTTTCTTT. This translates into CASSLRAAEAFF.

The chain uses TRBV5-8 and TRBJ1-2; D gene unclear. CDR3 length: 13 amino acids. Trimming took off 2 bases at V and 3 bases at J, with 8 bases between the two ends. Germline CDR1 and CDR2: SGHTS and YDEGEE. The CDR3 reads CASSLTRDYGYTF. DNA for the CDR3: TGTGCCAGCAGCTTAACAAGGGACTATGGCTACACCTTC.

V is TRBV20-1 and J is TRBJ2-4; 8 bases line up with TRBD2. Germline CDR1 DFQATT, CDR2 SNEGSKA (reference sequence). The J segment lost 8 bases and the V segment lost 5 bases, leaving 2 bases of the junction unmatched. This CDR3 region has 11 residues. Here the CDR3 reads CSAVSGDIQYF. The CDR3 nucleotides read TGCAGTGCTGTTAGCGGGGACATTCAGTACTTC.

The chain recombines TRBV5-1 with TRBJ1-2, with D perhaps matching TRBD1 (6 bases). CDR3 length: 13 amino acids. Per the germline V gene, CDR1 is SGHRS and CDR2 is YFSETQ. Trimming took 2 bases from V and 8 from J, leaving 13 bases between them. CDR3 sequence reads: CASSLATGLGYTF. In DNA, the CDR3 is TGCGCCAGCAGCTTAGCTACAGGGTTAGGCTACACCTTC.

The CDR3 nucleotides read TGCGCCAGCAGCTTGGCGATGGGTAGGACTGAAGCTTTCTTT. This encodes CASSLAMGRTEAFF. The chain joins TRBV5-1 to TRBJ1-1, with D unclear. Trimming pared 0 bases from V and 5 bases from J, leaving 11 bases between. The CDR3 runs to 14 residues. The germline V gene has CDR1 SGHRS and CDR2 YFSETQ.

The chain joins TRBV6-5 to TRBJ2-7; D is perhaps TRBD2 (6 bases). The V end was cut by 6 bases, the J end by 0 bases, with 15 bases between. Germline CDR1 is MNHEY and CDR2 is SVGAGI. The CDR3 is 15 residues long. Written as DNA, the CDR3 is TGTGCCAGCAGAAACTCCGGGGGTACCTCCTACGAGCAGTACTTC. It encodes CASRNSGGTSYEQYF.

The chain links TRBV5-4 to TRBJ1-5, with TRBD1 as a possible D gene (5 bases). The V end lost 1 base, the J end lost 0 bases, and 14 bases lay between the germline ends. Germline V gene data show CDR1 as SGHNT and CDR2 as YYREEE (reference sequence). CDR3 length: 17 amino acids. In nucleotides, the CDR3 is TGTGCCAGCAGCTTGAGGGGAACAGCTGATAGCAATCAGCCCCAGCATTTT. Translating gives CASSLRGTADSNQPQHF.

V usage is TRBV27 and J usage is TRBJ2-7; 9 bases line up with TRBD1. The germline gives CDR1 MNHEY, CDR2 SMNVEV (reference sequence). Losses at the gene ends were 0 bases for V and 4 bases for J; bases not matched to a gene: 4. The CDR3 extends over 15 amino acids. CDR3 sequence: CASSLSGQGWYEQYF. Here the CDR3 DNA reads TGTGCCAGCAGTTTATCGGGACAGGGTTGGTACGAGCAGTACTTC.

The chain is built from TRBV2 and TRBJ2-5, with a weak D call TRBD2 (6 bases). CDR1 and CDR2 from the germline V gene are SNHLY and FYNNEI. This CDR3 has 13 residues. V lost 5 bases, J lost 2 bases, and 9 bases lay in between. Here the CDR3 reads CASSTGGQETQYF. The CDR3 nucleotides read TGTGCCAGCAGTACTGGGGGGCAAGAGACCCAGTACTTC.

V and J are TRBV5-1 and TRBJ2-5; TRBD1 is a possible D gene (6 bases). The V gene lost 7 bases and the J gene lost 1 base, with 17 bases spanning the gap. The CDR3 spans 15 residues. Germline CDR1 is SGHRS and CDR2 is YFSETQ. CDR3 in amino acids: CASALDVGAQETQYF. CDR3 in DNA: TGCGCCAGCGCCCTTGACGTGGGGGCCCAAGAGACCCAGTACTTC.

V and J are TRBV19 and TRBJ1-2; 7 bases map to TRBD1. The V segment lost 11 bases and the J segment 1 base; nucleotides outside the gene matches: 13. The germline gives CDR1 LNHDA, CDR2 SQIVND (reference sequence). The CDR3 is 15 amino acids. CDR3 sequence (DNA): TGTGCCGGACGCCTGAGGGGGCGCGATAACTATGGCTACACCTTC. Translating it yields CAGRLRGRDNYGYTF.

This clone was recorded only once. CDR3 in amino acids: CASSSTLLSGANVLTF. CDR3 sequence (DNA): TGTGCCAGCAGCTCTACATTGCTCTCTGGGGCCAACGTCCTGACTTTC. The rearrangement links TRBV13 to TRBJ2-6, with no clear D. Germline values: CDR1 PRHDT, CDR2 FYEKMQ (reference sequence). The V gene lost 4 bases and the J gene lost 0 bases, with 10 bases spanning the gap. The CDR3 is made up of 16 amino acids.

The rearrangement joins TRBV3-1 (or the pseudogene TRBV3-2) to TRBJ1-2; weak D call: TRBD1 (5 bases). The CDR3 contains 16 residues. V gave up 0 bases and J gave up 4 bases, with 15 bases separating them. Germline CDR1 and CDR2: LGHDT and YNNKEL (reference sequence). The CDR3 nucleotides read TGTGCCAGCAGCCAAGATGTGGCAGCAGACAGCTATGGCTACACCTTC. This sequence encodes CASSQDVAADSYGYTF.

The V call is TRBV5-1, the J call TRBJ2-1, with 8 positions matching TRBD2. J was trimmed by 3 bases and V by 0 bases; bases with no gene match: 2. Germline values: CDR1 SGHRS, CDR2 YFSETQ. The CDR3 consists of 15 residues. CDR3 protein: CASSLGLAIYNEQFF. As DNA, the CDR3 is TGCGCCAGCAGCTTGGGACTAGCGATCTACAATGAGCAGTTCTTC.

CDR3 nucleotide sequence: TGTGCCAGCAGCTTGGCAGGGAGCTCCTACGAGCAGTACTTC. Encoded protein: CASSLAGSSYEQYF. This chain connects TRBV5-4 to TRBJ2-7; TRBD1 or TRBD2 may be the D gene (5 bases each). In germline, CDR1 is SGHNT, CDR2 YYREEE (reference sequence). V dropped 0 bases and J dropped 0 bases, with 7 bases sitting between them. The CDR3 sequence is 14 residues long.

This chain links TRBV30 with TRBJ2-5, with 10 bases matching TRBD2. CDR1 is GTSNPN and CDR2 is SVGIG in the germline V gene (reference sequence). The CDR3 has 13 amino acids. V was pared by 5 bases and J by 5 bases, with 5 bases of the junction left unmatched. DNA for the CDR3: TGTGCCTGGGGGCTAGCGGGGGTTGAGACCCAGTACTTC. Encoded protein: CAWGLAGVETQYF.

The CDR3 is CATSRVQGGGYGYTF. The DNA for the CDR3 is TGTGCCACCAGCAGAGTACAGGGGGGTGGGTATGGCTACACCTTC. The rearrangement links TRBV15 to TRBJ1-2; 8 nucleotides agree with TRBD1. CDR1 and CDR2 from the germline V gene are LNHNV and YYDKDF (reference sequence). V shed 1 base and J 5 bases; nucleotides not matched to a gene: 6. The CDR3 loop spans 15 amino acids.